This TCR beta chain was captured in a study of blood T cell repertoires in COVID-19. Whole-study context: Sites across the United States, Italy and Spain contributed samples from acute and convalescent COVID-19. Sources were T cells, B-cell-depleted T cells, or PBMCs; the material itself was cDNA or gDNA.

Per the original data handling: Estimated nucleated cell counts came from reference gene primer amplification. Assay used: immunoSEQ multiplex PCR; TCRdb lists only in-frame clones, some missing. Clonal size and the V and J genes are those of that table, whereas D and trimming came from the DNA. The sample yields 200,000 to 250,000 clones, approximately 90% seen once. The CDR3 length is 15 residues. V was trimmed by 5 bases and J by 2 bases, leaving 16 bases between them. Germline CDR1 is SGHVS and CDR2 is FNYEAQ. The chain is built from TRBV7-6 and TRBJ2-7, with D possibly being TRBD1 (6 bases). The source material was peripheral blood. The TCR was taken from a man between 25 and 39 years old with COVID-19, enrolled during active disease. CDR3 bases: TGTGCCAGCAGCCCCTATAGTGGGGGCCCCTACGAGCAGTACTTC. This codes for CASSPYSGGPYEQYF.